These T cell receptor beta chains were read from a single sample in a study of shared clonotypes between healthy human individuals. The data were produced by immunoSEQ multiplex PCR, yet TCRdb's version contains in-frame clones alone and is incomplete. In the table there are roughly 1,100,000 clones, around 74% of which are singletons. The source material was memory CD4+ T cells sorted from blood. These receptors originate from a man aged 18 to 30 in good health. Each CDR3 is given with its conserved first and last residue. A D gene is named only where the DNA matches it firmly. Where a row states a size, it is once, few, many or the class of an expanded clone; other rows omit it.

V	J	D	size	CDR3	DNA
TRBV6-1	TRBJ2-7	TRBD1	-	CASSVGQGPAEQYF	TGTGCCAGCAGTGTCGGACAGGGACCCGCCGAGCAGTACTTC
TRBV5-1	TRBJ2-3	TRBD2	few	CASSFSGGATDTQYF	TGCGCCAGCAGCTTTAGCGGGGGGGCAACAGATACGCAGTATTTT
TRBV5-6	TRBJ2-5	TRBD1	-	CASSFRGLWETQYF	TGTGCCAGCAGCTTCAGGGGGCTGTGGGAGACCCAGTACTTC
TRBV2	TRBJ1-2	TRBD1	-	CASSRGGQGVHGYTF	TGTGCCAGCAGTAGGGGGGGACAGGGAGTTCATGGCTACACCTTC
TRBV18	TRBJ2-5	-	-	CASSPEAETQYF	TGTGCCAGCTCACCAGAAGCGGAGACCCAGTACTTC
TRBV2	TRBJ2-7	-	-	CASRLRGSSYEQYF	TGTGCCAGCAGATTGAGGGGGAGCTCCTACGAGCAGTACTTC
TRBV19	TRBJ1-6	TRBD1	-	CASSVSTGNSPLHF	TGTGCCAGTAGTGTATCGACAGGGAATTCACCCCTCCACTTT
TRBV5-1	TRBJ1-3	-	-	CASSLPGNTIYF	TGCGCCAGCAGCTTGCCTGGCAACACCATATATTTT
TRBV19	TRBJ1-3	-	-	CASSPRTAPGNTIYF	TGTGCCAGTAGCCCTCGGACCGCTCCAGGAAACACCATATATTTT
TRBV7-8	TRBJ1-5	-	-	CASSPAPAGPLNQPQHF	TGTGCCAGCAGCCCAGCGCCCGCGGGACCGCTCAATCAGCCCCAGCATTTT
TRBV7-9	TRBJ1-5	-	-	CASSLGVSNQPQHF	TGTGCCAGCAGCTTAGGGGTTAGCAATCAGCCCCAGCATTTT
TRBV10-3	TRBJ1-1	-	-	CATAQGGASTEAFF	TGTGCCACTGCACAAGGCGGGGCCTCCACTGAAGCTTTCTTT
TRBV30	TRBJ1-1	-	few	CAWSWVQAFF	TGTGCCTGGAGTTGGGTACAAGCTTTCTTT
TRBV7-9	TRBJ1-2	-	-	CASSLEDGFYGYTF	TGTGCCAGCAGCTTAGAGGACGGCTTTTATGGCTACACCTTC
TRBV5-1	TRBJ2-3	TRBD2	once	CASSLEGGQRDTQYF	TGCGCCAGCAGCTTGGAGGGAGGGCAGAGAGATACGCAGTATTTT
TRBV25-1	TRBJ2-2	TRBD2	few	CASSTSLGGKDTGELFF	TGTGCCAGCAGCACCTCGCTGGGGGGGAAAGACACCGGGGAGCTGTTTTTT
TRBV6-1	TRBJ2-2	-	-	CASRVRENTGELFF	TGTGCCAGCAGAGTCAGGGAGAACACCGGGGAGCTGTTTTTT
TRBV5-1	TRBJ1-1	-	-	CASRKTTGSNTEAFF	TGCGCCAGCAGAAAAACCACAGGGTCGAACACTGAAGCTTTCTTT
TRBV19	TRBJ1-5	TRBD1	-	CASSTDRGGPQHF	TGTGCCAGTAGTACAGACAGGGGGGGGCCCCAGCATTTT
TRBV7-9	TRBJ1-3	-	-	CARRVSSGNTIYF	TGTGCCCGCAGAGTCTCCTCTGGAAACACCATATATTTT